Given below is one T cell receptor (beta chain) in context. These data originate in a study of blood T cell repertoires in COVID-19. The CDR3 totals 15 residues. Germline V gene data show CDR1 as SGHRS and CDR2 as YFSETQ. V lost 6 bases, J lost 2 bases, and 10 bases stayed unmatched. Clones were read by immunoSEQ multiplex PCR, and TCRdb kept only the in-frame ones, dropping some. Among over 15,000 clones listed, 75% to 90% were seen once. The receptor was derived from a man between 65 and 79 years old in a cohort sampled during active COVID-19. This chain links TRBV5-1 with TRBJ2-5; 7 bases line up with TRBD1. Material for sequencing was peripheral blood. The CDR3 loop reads CASNRQGRGQETQYF. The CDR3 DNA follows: TGCGCCAGCAATCGACAGGGACGGGGACAAGAGACCCAGTACTTC.